Following are 16 T cell receptor beta chains from one sample sequenced in a study of T cell repertoires in cytomegalovirus infection. These receptors are not linked to any known antigen. Via MiXCR, TCRdb re-called the reads, giving one row per CDR3 protein. The sample lists some 940,000 distinct CDR3 sequences, 30% to 40% occurring once. Material: cultured CD8+ T cells from PBMCs, obtained from culture after CMV antigen stimulation. Receptors were obtained from a human donor in good health (CMV status not recorded). Some clones in this sample may be carry-over from other donors' samples.

The chain links TRBV10-3 to TRBJ1-5, with D possibly being TRBD1 (5 bases). Trimming left V 6 bases short and J 0 bases short, with 12 bases between. The CDR3 length is 15 residues. CDR1 and CDR2 (germline): ENHRY, SYGVKD. CDR3 coding DNA: TGTGCCATCAGGGGGACCGCCGGTAGCAATCAGCCCCAGCATTTT. Translation gives CAIRGTAGSNQPQHF.

This chain links TRBV4-1 with TRBJ2-1; the match to TRBD2 covers 8 bases. Germline-derived CDR1 and CDR2 are MGHRA and YSYEKL. CDR3 length equals 15 residues. The trim removed 1 base at V and 6 bases at J, leaving 5 bases unmatched. CDR3 in DNA: TGCGCCAGCAGCCAAGGTACCCGGGGGGGCAATGAGCAGTTCTTC. It yields the protein CASSQGTRGGNEQFF.

The chain has TRBV7-9 and TRBJ2-3; 12 nucleotides align to TRBD2. The CDR3 extends over 14 amino acids. J gave up 3 bases and V 11 bases, and 6 bases lay outside the gene matches. Looked up from germline, CDR1 is SEHNR and CDR2 is FQNEAQ (reference sequence). This chain's CDR3 is CAGRLAGETDTQYF. CDR3 nucleotide sequence: TGTGCCGGTAGACTAGCGGGGGAAACAGATACGCAGTATTTT.

The chain couples TRBV3-1 to TRBJ2-5; the match to TRBD1 covers 8 bases. The trim removed 3 bases at V and 2 bases at J, leaving 8 bases unmatched. From germline, CDR1 is LGHDT and CDR2 YNNKEL (reference sequence). This CDR3 contains 16 residues. The CDR3 here is CASSQGAGGKQETQYF. As DNA, the CDR3 is TGTGCCAGCAGCCAGGGAGCAGGGGGCAAGCAAGAGACCCAGTACTTC.

The V gene is TRBV20-1, the J gene TRBJ1-4; no clear D gene. The CDR3 has 13 residues. CDR1 is DFQATT and CDR2 is SNEGSKA in the germline V gene (reference sequence). V was cut by 6 bases and J by 6 bases, with 14 bases left in between. CDR3 coding DNA: TGCAGTGCCCCCGCCGAGGGAGATGAAAAACTGTTTTTT. It yields the protein CSAPAEGDEKLFF.

With regard to this clonotype: This may come from a read error, since a much larger clone is one base off. This chain connects TRBV7-2 to TRBJ1-2; TRBD1 matches 12 bases. The CDR3 has 17 residues. Germline CDR1 and CDR2: SGHTA and FQGNSA. This CDR3 is CANSQGTGGLLYYGYTF. Here the CDR3 DNA reads TGTGCCAACAGCCAAGGGACAGGGGGCCTCTTGTACTATGGCTACACCTTC. Filled out from reference TRBV7-2 and TRBJ1-2, the complete variable domain reads GAGVSQSPSNKVTEKGKDVELRCDPISGHTALYWYRQSLGQGLEFLIYFQGNSAPDKSGLPSDRFSAERTGGSVSTLTIQRTQQEDSAVYLCANSQGTGGLLYYGYTFGSGTRLTVV.

J is TRBJ1-2 and V is TRBV6-5; D might be TRBD1 (6 bases). V lost 6 bases and J lost 6, with 23 bases in between. The CDR3 is made up of 16 amino acids. Germline V gives CDR1 MNHEY, CDR2 SVGAGI. CDR3 DNA sequence: TGTGCCAGCAGGGGAGACAACAGGGAAGTCCGAGATGGCTACACCTTC. This gives the protein CASRGDNREVRDGYTF.

V gene TRBV4-1 combines with J gene TRBJ2-1, with 9 bases aligning to TRBD2. Trimming at V came to 1 base and at J to 4 bases, leaving 14 bases not matched to a gene. The CDR3 consists of 19 residues. The V gene's germline CDR1 is MGHRA and CDR2 YSYEKL. The CDR3 loop is CASSQVGLAGGRLYNEQFF. As DNA, the CDR3 is TGCGCCAGCAGCCAAGTTGGTCTGGCGGGGGGGCGGCTGTACAATGAGCAGTTCTTC.

This chain uses TRBV5-1 with TRBJ1-1; TRBD1 matches at 7 bases. Germline values: CDR1 SGHRS, CDR2 YFSETQ. V was pared by 3 bases and J by 5 bases, with 7 bases of the junction left unmatched. The CDR3 contains 14 residues. The CDR3: CASSWGEGATEAFF. The DNA for the CDR3 is TGCGCCAGCAGCTGGGGGGAGGGGGCGACTGAAGCTTTCTTT.

The V gene is TRBV27, the J gene TRBJ1-2; perhaps TRBD1 as D (6 bases). The CDR3 runs 15 residues. Germline CDR1 MNHEY, CDR2 SMNVEV (reference sequence). The ends were cut back, 3 bases at V and 5 bases at J, with 16 bases in the middle. In DNA form, the CDR3 reads TGTGCCAGCAGTTTCGCCTTCGGGGGGGCGTATGGCTACACCTTC. This codes for CASSFAFGGAYGYTF.

This chain links TRBV6-5 with TRBJ2-7; D is ambiguous. CDR1 is MNHEY and CDR2 is SVGAGI in the germline V gene. The CDR3 extends over 14 amino acids. CDR3 region: CASSYSRVSYERYV. The CDR3 nucleotides read TGTGCCAGCAGTTACTCCCGGGTTTCCTACGAGCGGTACGTC.

The chain has TRBV27 and TRBJ2-2; 14 positions agree with TRBD2. The CDR3 is made up of 19 amino acids. Germline-derived CDR1 and CDR2 are MNHEY and SMNVEV (reference sequence). Germline trimming cut 1 base from V and 0 bases from J; bases unmatched to any gene: 4. The CDR3 sequence is CASSLLPGLAGANTGELFF. In nucleotides, the CDR3 is TGTGCCAGCAGTTTATTGCCGGGACTAGCGGGGGCGAACACCGGGGAGCTGTTTTTT.

This chain links TRBV6-2 or TRBV6-3 with TRBJ2-7, with 8 bases that match TRBD2. The V gene's germline CDR1 is MNHEY and CDR2 SVGEGT. CDR3 length: 16 amino acids. V lost 0 bases to trimming and J lost 3 bases; unmatched junction nucleotides: 7. As DNA, the CDR3 is TGTGCCAGCAGTTACTCCCCGGGCGGGGGGAACTACGAGCAGTACGTC. Its translation: CASSYSPGGGNYEQYV.

A note on this clonotype: Its ends do not fully match the called genes, so a read error is possible. The gene calls are TRBV7-7 and TRBJ2-2; possible D gene TRBD1, 6 bases. Germline V lookup: CDR1 SSHAT, CDR2 FNYEAQ (reference sequence). The CDR3 runs to 15 residues. CDR3 protein: CASSLSQGSTGELFF. CDR3 bases: TGTGCTAGCAGCTTAAGCCAGGGGAGCACCGGGGAGCTGTTTTTT.

This clonotype has a count of ten or more. V is TRBV7-2 and J is TRBJ2-7; D uncertain. Germline CDR1 is SGHTA and CDR2 is FQGNSA. The CDR3 sequence is 16 residues long. V was trimmed by 5 bases and J by 0 bases, leaving 17 bases between them. The CDR3 sequence: CASSRTSILFSYEQYF. The CDR3 bases are TGTGCCAGCAGCCGAACCTCTATTTTGTTCTCCTACGAGCAGTACTTC.

This clonotype was observed many times. The V gene is TRBV7-8, the J gene TRBJ2-1, with 10 bases that match TRBD2. J gave up 6 bases and V 1 base, and 6 bases lay outside the gene matches. Germline CDR1 reads SGHVS; CDR2 reads FQNEAQ. CDR3 size: 16 residues. The CDR3 here is CASSLELAGASNEQFF. CDR3 DNA sequence: TGTGCCAGCAGCTTAGAGCTAGCGGGGGCCTCCAATGAGCAGTTCTTC.